These T cell receptor beta chains were read from a single sample in a study of cytomegalovirus exposure and HLA in healthy donors. Produced via immunoSEQ multiplex PCR; TCRdb's table is partial and in-frame only. Seen here are about 150,000 clones, 79% observed once, and the top ten hold 5% to 6.5%. The specimen sequenced was PBMCs. Every receptor here comes from a man aged 45-65 years in good health and CMV-seropositive. The CDR3 runs from the conserved cysteine through the conserved F or W. Each record gives: CDR3 length, J gene, V gene, clone size, D gene, CDR3 protein, CDR3 DNA. The D gene is left open where the match is weak. Not all rows give a size; the values are once, few, many and, for expanded clones, a class.

17	TRBJ2-7	TRBV18	few	TRBD1	CASSPNTGGRGLYEQYF	TGTGCCAGCTCACCAAATACAGGGGGAAGGGGTCTCTACGAGCAGTACTTC
15	TRBJ2-5	TRBV19	NA	NA	CASSIVLQGLQTQYF	TGTGCCAGTAGTATAGTTCTCCAGGGCTTACAGACCCAGTACTTC
14	TRBJ2-3	TRBV10-1	NA	TRBD2	CASSVAGGPDTQYF	TGCGCCAGCAGTGTAGCGGGAGGCCCAGATACGCAGTATTTT
16	TRBJ2-2	TRBV18	NA	NA	CASSPPSGGNTGELFF	TGTGCCAGCTCACCACCTAGCGGAGGAAACACCGGGGAGCTGTTTTTT
12	TRBJ1-1	TRBV2	NA	NA	CASSPQDNEAFF	TGTGCCAGCAGTCCACAGGATAATGAAGCTTTCTTT
16	TRBJ2-1	TRBV5-1	NA	TRBD2	CASSFGTSGGSGEQFF	TGCGCCAGCAGCTTTGGGACTAGCGGGGGTTCCGGGGAGCAGTTCTTC
18	TRBJ1-1	TRBV19	NA	TRBD1	CASTLTGGQGAHNTEAFF	TGTGCCAGTACCCTTACCGGGGGACAGGGGGCCCACAACACTGAAGCTTTCTTT
17	TRBJ2-3	TRBV4-1	NA	TRBD2	CASSQVLAREGTDTQYF	TGCGCCAGCAGCCAAGTGTTGGCGCGGGAGGGCACAGATACGCAGTATTTT
16	TRBJ2-3	TRBV5-6	NA	NA	CASSPPRGWAQITQYF	TGTGCCAGCAGCCCACCCCGGGGGTGGGCACAGATTACGCAGTATTTT
15	TRBJ2-6	TRBV7-3	NA	NA	CASSLVASGANVLTF	TGTGCCAGCAGCTTAGTGGCTTCAGGGGCCAACGTCCTGACTTTC
13	TRBJ2-1	TRBV11-2	NA	NA	CASDRVAYNEQFF	TGTGCCAGCGATCGCGTCGCCTACAATGAGCAGTTCTTC
13	TRBJ2-7	TRBV6-5	NA	NA	CASSTIHLEKQYF	TGTGCCAGCAGCACAATCCACCTTGAAAAGCAGTACTTC
15	TRBJ1-5	TRBV7-9	NA	NA	CASSLKQYSNQPQHF	TGTGCCAGCAGCCTAAAACAGTATAGCAATCAGCCCCAGCATTTT